The clone carrying this TCR beta chain has just a few counts. Its specificity is unknown. CDR1 and CDR2 from the germline V gene are SGHTA and FQGNSA. There are 13 residues in the CDR3. This sample is drawn from a study of blood T cells in healthy people across ages. Whole-study results and caveats: As naive T cell percentage varied, TCR beta diversity correlated strongly with it. Any changes in expanded clonotypes were possibly confounded, as donor CMV status remained unknown. Among T cells, TCR beta diversity per million cells dropped roughly linearly as age rose. More naive CD4+ cells and higher diversity were found in long-lived than in aged donors.

A second PCR, run for roughly 7 to 11 cycles, used a sample-barcoded 5' primer plus a J-beta primer mix. MiXCR, applied by TCRdb to the 5' RACE reads, yields one record per CDR3 protein. The sample records about 1.8 million distinct CDR3 sequences, 40% to 55% being singletons. The specimen sequenced was blood. The source is a woman aged 40 to 55 in good health. The chain has TRBV7-2 and TRBJ2-4; the D gene is possibly TRBD2 (6 bases). With the DNA end fitting TRBJ2-7 better, the J assignment may be wrong. Written as DNA, the CDR3 is TGTGCCAGCAGCATGGGACTGACCTACGAGCAGTACTTC. This gives the protein CASSMGLTYEQYF.